The 20 T cell receptor beta chains listed next were all sequenced from one sample in a study of CXCR3-negative and CXCR3-positive naive CD8 T cells. Study observations and caveats: When CXCR3-positive naive cells were set against CXCR3-negative naive cells, the former had more hydrophobic TRB CDR3s.

For these TCRs, the target antigens are not known. 5' RACE that incorporated UMI labels was used to prepare the TRB cDNA libraries. TCRdb re-called the 5' RACE reads and gives one entry per CDR3 protein, without DNA. The sample holds about 140,000 distinct CDR3 sequences. Sequencing input: naive CXCR3+ CD8+ T cells from blood. As for subset: CD45RO-CCR7+CD27+CD95- naive CD8+ T cells expressing CXCR3 (TNR3+). Every receptor here comes from a human donor in good health. Some clones in this sample may be carry-over from other donors' samples.

The rearrangement uses TRBV6-5 and TRBJ2-7; as DNA is missing, the TRBD1 call by TCRdb cannot be tested. CDR3 length equals 14 residues. Germline V lookup: CDR1 MNHEY, CDR2 SVGAGI. This CDR3 is CASSPSGNPYEQYF.

The rearrangement links TRBV7-9 to TRBJ2-5; the TRBD1 assignment by TCRdb is unverifiable without DNA. There are 14 residues in the CDR3. Germline CDR1 reads SEHNR; CDR2 reads FQNEAQ (reference sequence). The CDR3 region is CASSPPGGGETQYF. Using reference TRBV7-9 and TRBJ2-5 for the parts outside the CDR3, the full variable domain is DTGVSQNPRHKITKRGQNVTFRCDPISEHNRLYWYRQTLGQGPEFLTYFQNEAQLEKSRLLSDRFSAERPKGSFSTLEIQRTEQGDSAMYLCASSPPGGGETQYFGPGTRLLVL.

The CDR3 spells CAISESKGTGSFHNEQFF. This rearrangement joins TRBV10-3 to TRBJ2-1; TCRdb picks TRBD1, but there is no DNA to check that call. The germline gives CDR1 ENHRY, CDR2 SYGVKD. The CDR3 runs to 18 residues.

The V call is TRBV12-3 or TRBV12-4, the J call TRBJ2-1; the TRBD2 assignment by TCRdb is unverifiable without DNA. The CDR3 runs 17 residues. The CDR3 loop reads CASSWGPTSGAYNEQFF.

This sequence joins TRBV12-3 or TRBV12-4 and TRBJ2-7; the D call of TRBD1 rests on TCRdb alone, since no DNA is present to check it. This CDR3 is 16 amino acids long. CDR3 in amino acids: CASSRAGTATSYEQYF.

The CDR3 is CASSLGGGAGYNEQFF. The V gene is TRBV7-8, the J gene TRBJ2-1; the TRBD1 assignment by TCRdb is unverifiable without DNA. Germline CDR1 SGHVS, CDR2 FQNEAQ. The CDR3 is 16 amino acids.

The chain recombines TRBV29-1 with TRBJ1-1; TCRdb calls TRBD1, which cannot be checked without DNA. Germline V gene data show CDR1 as SQVTM and CDR2 as ANQGSEA. The CDR3 spans 15 residues. The CDR3 here is CSVEVDGHLNTEAFF.

The V call is TRBV28, the J call TRBJ2-1; TCRdb calls TRBD1, which cannot be checked without DNA. CDR1 is MDHEN, CDR2 SYDVKM, per germline. The CDR3 is 14 amino acids. CDR3 sequence reads: CASHDGGPYNEQFF.

The CDR3 region is CASSLGTIGSNEQFF. V usage is TRBV7-6 and J usage is TRBJ2-1; TCRdb designates TRBD2, a call that cannot be tested without DNA. Germline V gene data show CDR1 as SGHVS and CDR2 as FNYEAQ. The CDR3 runs to 15 residues.

This rearrangement joins TRBV24-1 to TRBJ2-1; TCRdb reports TRBD2, a call that lacks DNA to check it against. Germline CDR1 is KGHDR and CDR2 is SFDVKD. The CDR3 runs 16 residues. The CDR3 reads CATSETVPSSYNEQFF.

The chain is built from TRBV28 and TRBJ2-7; absent DNA, TCRdb's TRBD1 call cannot be checked. The V gene's germline CDR1 is MDHEN and CDR2 SYDVKM. This CDR3 has 13 amino acids. The CDR3 region is CASSPPTGNEQYF.

The J gene is TRBJ2-3, the V gene TRBV29-1; TCRdb's assignment of TRBD1 cannot be checked, as there is no DNA. The length of the CDR3 is 13 residues. The germline V gene has CDR1 SQVTM and CDR2 ANQGSEA. The CDR3 spells CSVWGQSTDTQYF.

J is TRBJ2-3 and V is TRBV7-7. The CDR3 is 16 amino acids. Per germline, CDR1 SSHAT and CDR2 FNYEAQ (reference sequence). The CDR3 region is CASSLSSGPVADTQYF.

The chain links TRBV5-1 to TRBJ1-1. The CDR3 has 15 residues. Germline CDR1 SGHRS, CDR2 YFSETQ. The CDR3 region is CASSLGFGGNTEAFF.

This chain uses TRBV7-2 with TRBJ1-1; TCRdb names TRBD1, which stays unverified in the absence of DNA. In germline, CDR1 is SGHTA, CDR2 FQGNSA. The CDR3 consists of 14 residues. CDR3 sequence: CASSYGTGFTEAFF. The variable domain in full, completed from reference TRBV7-2 and TRBJ1-1, reads GAGVSQSPSNKVTEKGKDVELRCDPISGHTALYWYRQSLGQGLEFLIYFQGNSAPDKSGLPSDRFSAERTGGSVSTLTIQRTQQEDSAVYLCASSYGTGFTEAFFGQGTRLTVV.

The chain links TRBV15 to TRBJ2-7. Germline V gene sequence: CDR1 LNHNV, CDR2 YYDKDF (reference sequence). The CDR3 runs 12 residues. The CDR3 loop reads CATSGGWSEQYF.

The chain couples TRBV6-4 to TRBJ2-1; TCRdb indicates TRBD2, and absent DNA this call remains unverified. Germline V lookup: CDR1 MRHNA, CDR2 SNTAGT. The CDR3 loop spans 14 amino acids. The CDR3 reads CASMLIAGVDEQFF.

The J gene is TRBJ2-7, the V gene TRBV5-1; TCRdb's D call of TRBD2 is untestable without DNA. This CDR3 is built from 14 residues. Germline V gene data show CDR1 as SGHRS and CDR2 as YFSETQ. The CDR3 here is CASSLLAETYEQYF.

V is TRBV12-3 or TRBV12-4 and J is TRBJ1-2; checking the TCRdb D call of TRBD1 is not possible without DNA. This CDR3 comprises 14 residues. The CDR3 is CASSVSQGASGYTF.

The rearrangement links TRBV5-1 to TRBJ2-1; the TRBD1 assignment by TCRdb is unverifiable without DNA. This CDR3 region has 16 residues. Germline CDR1 reads SGHRS; CDR2 reads YFSETQ. CDR3 in amino acids: CASSLASGGPWNEQFF.